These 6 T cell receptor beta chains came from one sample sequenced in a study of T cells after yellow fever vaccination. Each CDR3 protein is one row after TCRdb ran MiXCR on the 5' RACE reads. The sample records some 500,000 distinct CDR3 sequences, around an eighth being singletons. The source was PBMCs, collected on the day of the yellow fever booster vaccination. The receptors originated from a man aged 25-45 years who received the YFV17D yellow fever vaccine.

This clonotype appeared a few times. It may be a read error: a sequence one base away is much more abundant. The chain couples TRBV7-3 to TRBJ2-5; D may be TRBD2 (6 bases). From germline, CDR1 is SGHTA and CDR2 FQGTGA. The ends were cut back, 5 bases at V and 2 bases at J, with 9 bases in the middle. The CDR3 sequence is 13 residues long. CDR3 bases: TGTGCCAGCAGCCAGGGACTGCAAGAGACCCAGTACTTC. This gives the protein CASSQGLQETQYF.

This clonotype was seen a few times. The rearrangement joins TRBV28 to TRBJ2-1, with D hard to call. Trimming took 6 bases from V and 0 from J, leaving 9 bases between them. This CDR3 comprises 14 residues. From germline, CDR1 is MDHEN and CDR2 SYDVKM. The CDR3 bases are TGTGCCAGCAGGGCCAGTCTCTCCTACAATGAGCAGTTCTTC. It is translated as CASRASLSYNEQFF. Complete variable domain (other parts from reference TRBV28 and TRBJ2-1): DVKVTQSSRYLVKRTGEKVFLECVQDMDHENMFWYRQDPGLGLRLIYFSYDVKMKEKGDIPEGYSVSREKKERFSLILESASTNQTSMYLCASRASLSYNEQFFGPGTRLTVL.

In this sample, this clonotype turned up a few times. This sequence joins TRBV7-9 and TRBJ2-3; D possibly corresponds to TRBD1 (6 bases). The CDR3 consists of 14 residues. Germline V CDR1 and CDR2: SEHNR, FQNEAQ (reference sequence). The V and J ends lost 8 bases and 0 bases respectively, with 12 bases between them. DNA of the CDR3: TGTGCCAGCGCACGGACAGCGAGCACAGATACGCAGTATTTT. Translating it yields CASARTASTDTQYF.

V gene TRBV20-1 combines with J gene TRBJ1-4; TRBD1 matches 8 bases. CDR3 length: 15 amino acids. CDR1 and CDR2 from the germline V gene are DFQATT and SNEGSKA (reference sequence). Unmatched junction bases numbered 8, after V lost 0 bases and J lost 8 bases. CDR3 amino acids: CSARDRQGSREKLFF. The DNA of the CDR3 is TGCAGTGCTAGAGACAGACAGGGGAGTCGCGAAAAACTGTTTTTT.

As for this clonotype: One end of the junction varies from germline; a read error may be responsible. This chain's CDR3 is CASSNSGQETQYF. The CDR3, as DNA: TGTGCCAGCAGTAACTCAGGGCAAGAGACCCAGTACTTC. The gene calls are TRBV6-6 and TRBJ2-5; TRBD1 is a possible D gene (5 bases). The CDR3 loop spans 13 amino acids. CDR1 is MNHNY, CDR2 SVGAGI, per germline (reference sequence).

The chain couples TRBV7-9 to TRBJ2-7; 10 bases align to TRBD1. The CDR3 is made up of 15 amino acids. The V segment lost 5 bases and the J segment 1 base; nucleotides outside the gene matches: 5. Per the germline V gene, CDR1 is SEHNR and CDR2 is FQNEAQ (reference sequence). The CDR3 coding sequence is TGTGCCAGCAGCCAGCGGGACAGGGGATCCTACGAGCAGTACTTC. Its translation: CASSQRDRGSYEQYF.